Below are 15 T cell receptor beta chains sequenced from a single sample in a study of OX40 agonist ivuxolimab in advanced cancers. Some clones are missing from TCRdb's copy, which holds only in-frame ones; the method was immunoSEQ multiplex PCR. Among tens of thousands of clones listed, about 94% were seen once. This specimen consisted of CD4+ or CD8+ T cells sorted from blood, obtained in a trial of the OX40 agonist ivuxolimab. The receptors here all came from an adult with an advanced solid tumor such as melanoma, head and neck, liver or kidney cancer.

The CDR3 loop reads CSVDSGRYPYEQYF. CDR3 DNA: TGCAGCGTGGATAGCGGGAGGTACCCCTACGAGCAGTACTTC. The chain recombines TRBV29-1 with TRBJ2-7, with 10 bases lining up with TRBD2. From germline, CDR1 is SQVTM and CDR2 ANQGSEA. V was pared by 6 bases and J by 2 bases, with 7 bases of the junction left unmatched. The CDR3 runs 14 residues.

In its sample, this clone was seen once. The genes are TRBV7-8 and TRBJ1-2; D call uncertain. This CDR3 has 14 residues. The V end was cut by 1 base, the J end by 5 bases, with 11 bases between. Looked up from germline, CDR1 is SGHVS and CDR2 is FQNEAQ. The CDR3: CASSLGPEIYGYTF. In DNA form, the CDR3 reads TGTGCCAGCAGCTTAGGTCCGGAGATTTATGGCTACACCTTC.

The chain carries TRBV5-1 and TRBJ2-5; the D is unclear. The V and J ends lost 8 bases and 3 bases respectively, with 20 bases between them. CDR3 size: 15 residues. Looked up from germline, CDR1 is SGHRS and CDR2 is YFSETQ. CDR3 residues: CASTDKPGSKETQYF. The CDR3 DNA is TGCGCCAGTACCGACAAGCCAGGTTCTAAAGAGACCCAGTACTTC. The variable domain in full, with the rest retrieved from reference TRBV5-1 and TRBJ2-5, is KAGVTQTPRYLIKTRGQQVTLSCSPISGHRSVSWYQQTPGQGLQFLFEYFSETQRNKGNFPGRFSGRQFSNSRSEMNVSTLELGDSALYLCASTDKPGSKETQYFGPGTRLLVL.

The V gene is TRBV4-1, the J gene TRBJ1-5; weak D call: TRBD1 (5 bases). This CDR3 spans 16 amino acids. In germline, CDR1 is MGHRA, CDR2 YSYEKL. V gave up 3 bases and J gave up 4 bases, with 16 bases separating them. The CDR3 DNA reads as TGCGCCAGCAGCCACCTAACAAGGGGAGGGAATCAGCCCCAGCATTTT. Translated: CASSHLTRGGNQPQHF.

The chain uses TRBV10-2 and TRBJ2-1; no clear D. The germline V gene has CDR1 WSHSY and CDR2 SAAADI. The CDR3 is 13 residues long. Trimming stripped 0 bases from V and 10 bases from J, with 10 bases between. This chain's CDR3 is CASSESTGGEQFF. CDR3 DNA: TGCGCCAGCAGTGAGTCGACCGGTGGGGAGCAGTTCTTC.

Points on this clone: This same CDR3 is encoded by further DNA sequences in the sample. The chain employs TRBV19 and TRBJ2-7; D not certain. V was clipped by 1 base and J by 2 bases, with 6 bases between them. The CDR3 contains 13 residues. The germline V gene encodes CDR1 LNHDA and CDR2 SQIVND (reference sequence). The CDR3 bases are TGTGCCAGTAGTATAGGACGGACCTACGAGCAGTACTTC. This sequence encodes CASSIGRTYEQYF.

The rearrangement uses TRBV19 and TRBJ1-1; the match to TRBD1 covers 7 bases. CDR1 is LNHDA, CDR2 SQIVND, per germline (reference sequence). Germline trimming cut 10 bases from V and 0 bases from J; bases unmatched to any gene: 5. The CDR3 contains 13 residues. DNA for the CDR3: TGTGCCACATGGGACAGAGTGAACACTGAAGCTTTCTTT. Residues: CATWDRVNTEAFF.

The chain links TRBV9 to TRBJ2-7; the match to TRBD2 covers 7 bases. This CDR3 has 17 amino acids. V lost 0 bases, J lost 7 bases, and 16 bases stayed unmatched. CDR1 is SGDLS, CDR2 YYNGEE, per germline. The CDR3 sequence: CASSVEGAPAGSGEQYF. CDR3 nucleotide sequence: TGTGCCAGCAGCGTAGAAGGTGCACCAGCGGGGAGTGGGGAGCAGTACTTC.

The gene calls are TRBV12-1 and TRBJ2-4; TRBD1 reflects the table's D call only, with no check against the DNA. TRBV12-1 is marked as a pseudogene. The CDR3 has 16 residues. The CDR3 region is CASSFAKGPAKNIQYF. The DNA of the CDR3 is TGTGCCAGCAGCTTTGCGAAGGGGCCTGCTAAAAACATTCAGTACTTC.

The chain is built from TRBV15 and TRBJ1-1, with a possible D match to TRBD1 (5 bases). Per the germline V gene, CDR1 is LNHNV and CDR2 is YYDKDF (reference sequence). This CDR3 is 20 amino acids long. V lost 0 bases and J 4 bases, leaving 27 bases between the germline ends. Written as DNA, the CDR3 is TGTGCCACCAGCAGAGATTACACCCTCCTTCCGGGACCTTCCGGCACTGAAGCTTTCTTT. As protein: CATSRDYTLLPGPSGTEAFF.

The rearrangement uses TRBV6-5 and TRBJ1-1; TRBD1 matches 8 bases. V gave up 0 bases and J gave up 3 bases; unmatched junction bases: 3. Per germline, CDR1 MNHEY and CDR2 SVGAGI. This CDR3 comprises 15 residues. DNA of the CDR3: TGTGCCAGCAGTTACTCGCAGGGGGCCGACACTGAAGCTTTCTTT. Translating it yields CASSYSQGADTEAFF.

The rearrangement joins TRBV28 to TRBJ1-5, with D unresolved. Germline V gives CDR1 MDHEN, CDR2 SYDVKM. CDR3 length: 14 residues. V lost 1 base and J 2 bases, leaving 6 bases between the germline ends. This CDR3 reads CASSLSGRNQPQHF. The CDR3 DNA reads as TGTGCCAGCAGTTTATCCGGACGCAATCAGCCCCAGCATTTT.

The rearrangement joins TRBV15 to TRBJ2-7, with D unclear. V gave up 4 bases and J gave up 4 bases, with 20 bases separating them. CDR3 length equals 16 residues. CDR1 is LNHNV, CDR2 YYDKDF, per germline (reference sequence). CDR3 residues: CATSTRPYKAPYEQYF. The CDR3 coding sequence is TGTGCCACCAGCACTCGACCGTACAAAGCGCCTTACGAGCAGTACTTC.

The V gene is TRBV5-5, the J gene TRBJ2-1; 7 nucleotides line up with TRBD2. Trimming removed 0 bases from V and 9 bases from J; junction bases left unmatched: 9. In germline, CDR1 is SGHKS, CDR2 YYEKEE (reference sequence). The CDR3 is made up of 15 amino acids. CDR3 sequence reads: CASSLVLASGAEQFF. Here the CDR3 DNA reads TGTGCCAGCAGCTTGGTTTTGGCTAGCGGCGCTGAGCAGTTCTTC.

The CDR3 loop is CASIHIGANYGYTF. CDR3 nucleotides: TGTGCCAGTATCCACATAGGAGCTAACTATGGCTACACCTTC. The genes are TRBV19 and TRBJ1-2; D gene ambiguous. Germline V gene sequence: CDR1 LNHDA, CDR2 SQIVND (reference sequence). The V end was cut by 7 bases, the J end by 0 bases, with 12 bases between. The CDR3 contains 14 residues.